This T cell receptor (beta chain) was obtained from a study of T cell responses to AZD1222 COVID-19 vaccine. General study points: White British people made up most donors, females outnumbered males, and clonal diversity was possibly underestimated. Only 5 or 6 people who got AZD1222 tested seropositive at baseline. CD4 TCRs associated with vaccination spanned spike, dominating at 160-218 and 743-854.

Measured with immunoSEQ multiplex PCR; TCRdb has only the in-frame clones, and not every one. The table shows about 140,000 clones, with just over 85% occurring only once. Notes on this clone: The antigen is not known.

The CDR3 runs 15 residues. From germline, CDR1 is SGDLS and CDR2 YYNGEE. J gave up 4 bases and V 0 bases, and 4 bases lay outside the gene matches. The clonotype originates from an adult in good health. V and J are TRBV9 and TRBJ2-1; TRBD2 matches 7 bases. The specimen comprised peripheral blood, sampled on day 0 of AZD1222 vaccination. CDR3 amino acids: CASSVEGGGYNEQFF. In DNA form, the CDR3 reads TGTGCCAGCAGCGTAGAGGGCGGGGGATACAATGAGCAGTTCTTC.